This is a list of T cell receptor beta chains from one sample in a study of regulatory T cells in long-lasting Graves disease. Each CDR3 protein is one row after TCRdb ran MiXCR on the multiplex PCR reads. The table shows roughly 520,000 distinct CDR3 sequences, with about 12% occurring only once. These same data were also listed under a study on T cells in Graves' hyperthyroidism and ophthalmopathy.

Sequencing was performed on peripheral blood mononuclear cells (PBMCs), taken at new diagnosis, from a patient treated with antithyroid drugs. All receptors derive from a young woman with Graves disease. Both conserved end residues are part of each CDR3. Each record gives: J gene, D gene, clone size, V gene, CDR3 DNA, CDR3 protein. The D gene is left open where the match is weak. Size is stated for part of the rows, as once, few or many counts, or as a class when the clone is expanded.

J: TRBJ1-1; D: NA; size: few; V: TRBV10-2; DNA: TGCGCCAGCAGAGGGATTGACGGATCGAACACTGAAGCTTTCTTT; CDR3: CASRGIDGSNTEAFF
J: TRBJ2-3; D: TRBD2; size: NA; V: TRBV7-9; DNA: TGTGCCAGCAGCTCTGGACTAGCGGGGAACACAGATACGCAGTATTTT; CDR3: CASSSGLAGNTDTQYF
J: TRBJ2-5; D: TRBD2; size: few; V: TRBV14; DNA: TGTGCCAGCAGGAACTTAACCCCTAGCGGGAGGGTCAATGAGCAGTACTTC; CDR3: CASRNLTPSGRVNEQYF
J: TRBJ2-3; D: TRBD2; size: many; V: TRBV12-5; DNA: TGTGCTAGTGGTCCCAAAGGGACTAGCCTACCTTTCACAGATACGCAGTATTTT; CDR3: CASGPKGTSLPFTDTQYF
J: TRBJ1-2; D: NA; size: many; V: TRBV27; DNA: TGTGCCAGCAGCGCCACAGCTTTGAATGGCTACACCTTC; CDR3: CASSATALNGYTF
J: TRBJ1-2; D: NA; size: many; V: TRBV2; DNA: TGTGCCAGCAGAACCGGGACTAACTATGGCTACACCTTC; CDR3: CASRTGTNYGYTF
J: TRBJ2-1; D: NA; size: few; V: TRBV7-9; DNA: TGTGCCAGCAGAGAGGTGATCGGGAGAAAGAATGAGCAGTTCTTC; CDR3: CASREVIGRKNEQFF
J: TRBJ1-6; D: NA; size: many; V: TRBV6-1; DNA: TGTGCCAGCAGTCCAGGGACTGCTAATTCACCCCTCCACTTT; CDR3: CASSPGTANSPLHF
J: TRBJ2-5; D: NA; size: many; V: TRBV20-1; DNA: TGCAGTGCTAGAGATGAAAAGGGGACCCCGCTCTCAGCGACCCAGTACTTC; CDR3: CSARDEKGTPLSATQYF
J: TRBJ2-5; D: TRBD2; size: many; V: TRBV6-1; DNA: TGTGCCAGCGGATATAGCGGGAGACCCCGAGAGACCCAGTACTTC; CDR3: CASGYSGRPRETQYF
J: TRBJ2-2; D: TRBD2; size: many; V: TRBV11-3; DNA: TGTGCCAGCAGCCCAGGACTAGCGGGAATCGGGGAGCTGTTTTTT; CDR3: CASSPGLAGIGELFF
J: TRBJ2-7; D: NA; size: many; V: TRBV18; DNA: TGTGCCAGCTCTCGGCGAGAAACCTACGAGCAGTACTTC; CDR3: CASSRRETYEQYF
J: TRBJ1-1; D: TRBD1; size: many; V: TRBV2; DNA: TGTGCCAGCAGGGGGAACAGGGGGCGCATGGAAGCTTTCTTT; CDR3: CASRGNRGRMEAFF
J: TRBJ2-1; D: NA; size: many; V: TRBV28; DNA: TGTGCCAGCAGGGAAATCTACAGTCGCAATGAGCAGTTCTTC; CDR3: CASREIYSRNEQFF
J: TRBJ2-1; D: TRBD1; size: many; V: TRBV27; DNA: TGTGCCAGCAGCCGAACCCCTAGCACCTTCAGGGGGAATGAGCAGTTCTTC; CDR3: CASSRTPSTFRGNEQFF
J: TRBJ1-5; D: TRBD1; size: few; V: TRBV28; DNA: TGTGCCAGCAGTCCGACAGGGCGGTTGGGGCAGCCCCAGCATTTT; CDR3: CASSPTGRLGQPQHF